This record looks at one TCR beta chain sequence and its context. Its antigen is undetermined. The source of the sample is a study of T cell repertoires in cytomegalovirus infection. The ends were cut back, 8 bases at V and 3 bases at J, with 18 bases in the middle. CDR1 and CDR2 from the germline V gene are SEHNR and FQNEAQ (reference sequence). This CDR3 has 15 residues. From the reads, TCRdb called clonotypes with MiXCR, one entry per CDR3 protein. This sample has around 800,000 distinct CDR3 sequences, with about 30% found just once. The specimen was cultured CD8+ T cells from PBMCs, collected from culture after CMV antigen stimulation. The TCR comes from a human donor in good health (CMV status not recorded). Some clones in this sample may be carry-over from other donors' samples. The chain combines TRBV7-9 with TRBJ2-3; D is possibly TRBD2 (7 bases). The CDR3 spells CASQGQGGLTDTQYF. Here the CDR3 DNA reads TGTGCCAGCCAGGGGCAGGGAGGGTTGACAGATACGCAGTATTTT.